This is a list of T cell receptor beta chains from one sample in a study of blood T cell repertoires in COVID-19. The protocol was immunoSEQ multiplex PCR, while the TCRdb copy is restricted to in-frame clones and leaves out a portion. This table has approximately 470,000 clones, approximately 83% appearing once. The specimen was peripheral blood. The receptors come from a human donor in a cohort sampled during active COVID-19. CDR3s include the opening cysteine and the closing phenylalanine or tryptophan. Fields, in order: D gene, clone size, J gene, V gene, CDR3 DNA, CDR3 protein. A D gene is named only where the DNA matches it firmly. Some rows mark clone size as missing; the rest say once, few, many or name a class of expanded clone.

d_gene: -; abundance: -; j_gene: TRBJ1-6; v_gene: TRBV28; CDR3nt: TGTGCCAGCAGTTTGGGCAGGGGAAAGTCACCCCTCCACTTT; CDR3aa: CASSLGRGKSPLHF
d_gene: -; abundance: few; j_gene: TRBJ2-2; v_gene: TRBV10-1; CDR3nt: TGCGCCAGCAGTGAAGGCAGGGCCCAAAGCGGGGAGCTGTTTTTT; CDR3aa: CASSEGRAQSGELFF
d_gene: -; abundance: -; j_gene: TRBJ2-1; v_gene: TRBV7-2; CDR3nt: TGTGCCAGCAGCTTAGACAGGGCAGGTGAGCAGTTCTTC; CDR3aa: CASSLDRAGEQFF
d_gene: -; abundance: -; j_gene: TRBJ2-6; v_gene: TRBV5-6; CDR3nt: TGTGCCAGCAGCTTAAGGGGGTCTGGGGCCAACGTCCTGACTTTC; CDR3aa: CASSLRGSGANVLTF
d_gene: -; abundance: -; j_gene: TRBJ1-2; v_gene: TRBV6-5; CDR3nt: TGTGCCAGCAGTCCCGCGGGCGGGAGCTATGGCTACACCTTC; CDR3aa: CASSPAGGSYGYTF
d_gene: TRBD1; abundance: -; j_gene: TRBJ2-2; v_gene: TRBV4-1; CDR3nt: TGCGCCAGCAGCCTCGGACAGGGGGCGGACGGGGAGCTGTTTTTT; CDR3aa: CASSLGQGADGELFF
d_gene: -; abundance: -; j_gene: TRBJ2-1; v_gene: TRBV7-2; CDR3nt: TGTGCCAGCAGCTACAGGGTATCCCCGGGGTACAATGAGCAGTTCTTC; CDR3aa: CASSYRVSPGYNEQFF
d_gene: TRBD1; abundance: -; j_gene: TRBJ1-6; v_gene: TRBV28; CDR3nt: TGTGCCAGCGCAAGAGGGGGACAGATGATAACAGGTAGCGGTGAACCCCTCCACTTT; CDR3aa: CASARGGQMITGSGEPLHF
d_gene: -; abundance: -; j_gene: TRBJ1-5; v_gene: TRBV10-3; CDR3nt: TGTGCCGCCACCGACGAGAGGGATCAGCCCCAGCATTTT; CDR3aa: CAATDERDQPQHF
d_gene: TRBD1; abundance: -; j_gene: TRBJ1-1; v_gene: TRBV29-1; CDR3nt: TGCAGCGTGACAGGGGGTTATACTGAAGCTTTCTTT; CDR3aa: CSVTGGYTEAFF
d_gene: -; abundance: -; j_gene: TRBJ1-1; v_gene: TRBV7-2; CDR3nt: TGTGCCAGCAGCTTAGAGGGGATTAAGTACACTGAAGCTTTCTTT; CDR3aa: CASSLEGIKYTEAFF
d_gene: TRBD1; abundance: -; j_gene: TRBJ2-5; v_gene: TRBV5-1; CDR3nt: TGCGCCAGCAGAGGACAGGGTAAGGGCGAGACCCAGTACTTC; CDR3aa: CASRGQGKGETQYF
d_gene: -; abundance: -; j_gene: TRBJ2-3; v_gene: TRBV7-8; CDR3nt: TGTGCCAGCAGCTTCGTAGATACGCAGTATTTT; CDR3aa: CASSFVDTQYF
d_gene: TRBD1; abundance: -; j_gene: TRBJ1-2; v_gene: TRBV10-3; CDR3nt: TGTGCCATCAGTGAGTCGGGACAGGGGTCTGGTGGCTACACCTTC; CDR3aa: CAISESGQGSGGYTF
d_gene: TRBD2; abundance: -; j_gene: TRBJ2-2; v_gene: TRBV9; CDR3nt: TGTGCCAGCAGCGTAGAGGGCGGGAGATGGGGCGGGGAGCTGTTTTTT; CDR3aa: CASSVEGGRWGGELFF
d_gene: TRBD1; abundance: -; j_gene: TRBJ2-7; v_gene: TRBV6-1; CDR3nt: TGTGCCAGCAGTGAATGGGACAGGGCCTACGAGCAGTACTTC; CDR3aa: CASSEWDRAYEQYF
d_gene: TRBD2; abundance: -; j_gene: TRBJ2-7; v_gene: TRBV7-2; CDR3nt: TGTGCCAGCAGCCACTCGGGGACTAGCGGGAGAGTCGGGTACGAGCAGTACTTC; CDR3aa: CASSHSGTSGRVGYEQYF
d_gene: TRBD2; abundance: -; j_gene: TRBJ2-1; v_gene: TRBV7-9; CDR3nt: TGTGCCAGCACCCTTAGCGGGAGGACCAATGAGCAGTTCTTC; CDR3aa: CASTLSGRTNEQFF
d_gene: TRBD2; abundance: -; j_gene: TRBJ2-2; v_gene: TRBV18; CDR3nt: TGTGCCAGCTCACCGTCCCCTAGCGGGAGGGCCGCCGGGGAGCTGTTTTTT; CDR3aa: CASSPSPSGRAAGELFF
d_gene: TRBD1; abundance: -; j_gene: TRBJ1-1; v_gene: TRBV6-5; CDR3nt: TGTGCCAGCAGTTTGACCGGGACAGGGGGAAACACTGAAGCTTTCTTT; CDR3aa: CASSLTGTGGNTEAFF
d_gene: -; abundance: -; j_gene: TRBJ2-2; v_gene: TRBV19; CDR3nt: TGTGCCAGTAGTACCACAGGGAGCGGGGAGCTGTTTTTT; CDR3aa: CASSTTGSGELFF
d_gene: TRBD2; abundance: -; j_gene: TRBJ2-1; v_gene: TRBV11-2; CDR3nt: TGTGCCAGCAGCTTTAGCGGGGCTACCTACAATGAGCAGTTCTTC; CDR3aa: CASSFSGATYNEQFF
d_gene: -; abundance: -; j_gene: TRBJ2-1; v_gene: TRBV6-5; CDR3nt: TGTGCCAGCAGAAAGCTAGTCGAGTTCTTC; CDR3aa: CASRKLVEFF
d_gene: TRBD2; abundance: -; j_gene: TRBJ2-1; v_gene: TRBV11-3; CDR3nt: TGTGCCAGCAGCTTAACCTCCAACGGGAGGCCAGGGAATGAGCAGTTCTTC; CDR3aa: CASSLTSNGRPGNEQFF
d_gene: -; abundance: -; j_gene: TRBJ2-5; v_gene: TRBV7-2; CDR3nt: TGTGCCAGCAGCCCAACTCGGGGGGAGACCCAGTACTTC; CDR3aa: CASSPTRGETQYF
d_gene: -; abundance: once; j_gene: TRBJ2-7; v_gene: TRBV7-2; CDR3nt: TGTGCCAGCAGCTTATCAGGGCTCCCCTCCTACGAGCAGTACTTC; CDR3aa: CASSLSGLPSYEQYF
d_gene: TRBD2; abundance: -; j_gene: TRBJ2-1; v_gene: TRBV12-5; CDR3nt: TGTGCTAGTGGTTTGGCCCTTACTAGCGGGAGCTCCTACAATGAGCAGTTCTTC; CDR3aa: CASGLALTSGSSYNEQFF
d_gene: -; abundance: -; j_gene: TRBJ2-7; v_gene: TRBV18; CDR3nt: TGTGCCAGCTCACCAAACTTCAGGGTCGACGAGCAGTACTTC; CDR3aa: CASSPNFRVDEQYF
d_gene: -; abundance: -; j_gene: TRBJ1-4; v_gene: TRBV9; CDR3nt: TGTGCCAGCAGCCCCCGACAGTTAGGTAATGAAAAACTGTTTTTT; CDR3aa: CASSPRQLGNEKLFF
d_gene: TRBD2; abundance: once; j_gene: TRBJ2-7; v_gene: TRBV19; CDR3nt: TGTGCCAGTAGTACCCTAGCGGGAGGGGGCTCCTACGAGCAGTACTTC; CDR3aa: CASSTLAGGGSYEQYF
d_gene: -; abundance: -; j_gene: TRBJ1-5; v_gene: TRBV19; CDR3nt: TGTGCCAGTAGTCCAGGAAGCGGTAGCAATCAGCCCCAGCATTTT; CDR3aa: CASSPGSGSNQPQHF
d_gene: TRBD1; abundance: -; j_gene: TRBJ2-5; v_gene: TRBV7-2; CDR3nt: TGTGCCAGCAGCTTAGGTCCACAGGGGGCCACAGAGACCCAGTACTTC; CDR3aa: CASSLGPQGATETQYF
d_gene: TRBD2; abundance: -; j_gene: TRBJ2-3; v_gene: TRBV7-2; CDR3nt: TGTGCCAGCAGTCTTAGCGGGAACCAAGCGGATACGCAGTATTTT; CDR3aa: CASSLSGNQADTQYF
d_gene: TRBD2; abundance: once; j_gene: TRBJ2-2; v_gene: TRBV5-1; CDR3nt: TGCGCCAGCAGCTTGCTCCCGGGACTAGCGGGAGGGGGATGGACCGGGGAGCTGTTTTTT; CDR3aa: CASSLLPGLAGGGWTGELFF
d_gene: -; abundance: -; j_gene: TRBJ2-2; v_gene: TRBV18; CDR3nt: TGTGCCAGCTCACCCCCGGACTTAGCCCCCACCGGGGAGCTGTTTTTT; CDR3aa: CASSPPDLAPTGELFF
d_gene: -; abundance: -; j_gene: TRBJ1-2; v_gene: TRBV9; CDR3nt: TGTGCCAGCAGCGCGTCGGGGGGCTCGGGTATCGGGGATGGCTACACCTTC; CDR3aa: CASSASGGSGIGDGYTF
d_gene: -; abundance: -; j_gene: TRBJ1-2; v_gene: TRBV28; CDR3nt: TGTGCCAGCAGTTCCCAACAGAGTTCCTATGGCTACACCTTC; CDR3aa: CASSSQQSSYGYTF
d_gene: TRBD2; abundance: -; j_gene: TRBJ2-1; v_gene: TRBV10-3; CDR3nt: TGTGCCATCAGTGGGTCTAGCGGGAGGGAATGGTCCTACAATGAGCAGTTCTTC; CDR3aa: CAISGSSGREWSYNEQFF
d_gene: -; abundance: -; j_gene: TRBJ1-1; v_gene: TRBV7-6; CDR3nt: TGTGCCAGCAGCTTAGGGACAGAAAACACTGAAGCTTTCTTT; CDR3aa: CASSLGTENTEAFF
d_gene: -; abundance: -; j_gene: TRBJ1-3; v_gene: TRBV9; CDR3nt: TGTGCCAGCAAACCCGGGAACTCTGGAAACACCATATATTTT; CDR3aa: CASKPGNSGNTIYF
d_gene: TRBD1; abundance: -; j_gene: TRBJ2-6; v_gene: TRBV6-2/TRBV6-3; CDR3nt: TGTGCCAGCAGCCGGGACAGGGGGACCAACGTCCTGACTTTC; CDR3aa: CASSRDRGTNVLTF
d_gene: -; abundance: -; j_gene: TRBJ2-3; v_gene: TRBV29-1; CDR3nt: TGCAGCGTTGAGGAGAATTTACGGGGGGATACGCAGTATTTT; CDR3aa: CSVEENLRGDTQYF
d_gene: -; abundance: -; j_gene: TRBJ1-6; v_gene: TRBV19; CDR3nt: TGTGCCAGTAGTAGCAAACCAGGGGCCATTCATCTTAATTCACCCCTCCACTTT; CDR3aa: CASSSKPGAIHLNSPLHF
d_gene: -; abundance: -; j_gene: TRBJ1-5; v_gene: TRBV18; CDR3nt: TGTGCCAGCTCACCGGGGCGTGAATATAGCAATCAGCCCCAGCATTTT; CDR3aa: CASSPGREYSNQPQHF
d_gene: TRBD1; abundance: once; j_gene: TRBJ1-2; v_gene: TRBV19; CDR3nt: TGTGCCAGTAGTATAAGGACAGGGTTGAACTATGGCTACACCTTC; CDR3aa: CASSIRTGLNYGYTF
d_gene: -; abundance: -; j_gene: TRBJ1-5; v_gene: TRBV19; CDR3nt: TGTGCCAGTAGTATCAGTAAAGAGCGGCCCCAGCATTTT; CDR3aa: CASSISKERPQHF
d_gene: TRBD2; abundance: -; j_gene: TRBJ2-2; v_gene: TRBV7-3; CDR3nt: TGTGCCAGCAGCTTATTCGGGACTAGCGGGAGGATAAACACCGGGGAGCTGTTTTTT; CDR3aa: CASSLFGTSGRINTGELFF
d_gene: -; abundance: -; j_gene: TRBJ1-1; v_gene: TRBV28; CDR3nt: TGTGCCAGCAGTGTCTGGCAAGGGGGGGGCAACACTGAAGCTTTCTTT; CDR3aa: CASSVWQGGGNTEAFF
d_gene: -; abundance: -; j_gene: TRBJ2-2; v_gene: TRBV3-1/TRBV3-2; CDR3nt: TGTGCCAGCAGCCAGTTAGAGTCCGGGGAGCTGTTTTTT; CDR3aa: CASSQLESGELFF
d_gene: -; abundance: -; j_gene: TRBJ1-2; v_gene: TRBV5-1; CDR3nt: TGCGCCAGCAGCTTGGGGGGCATCTATGGCTACACCTTC; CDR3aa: CASSLGGIYGYTF
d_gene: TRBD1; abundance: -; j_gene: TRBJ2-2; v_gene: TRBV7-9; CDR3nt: TGTGCCAGCAGCCCCAACGACAGGGACCCCGGGGAGCTGTTTTTT; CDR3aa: CASSPNDRDPGELFF
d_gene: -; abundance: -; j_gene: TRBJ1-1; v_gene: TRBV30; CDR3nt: TGTGCCTGGACTCCTCTCCGGGGGGCTTACACTGAAGCTTTCTTT; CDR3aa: CAWTPLRGAYTEAFF
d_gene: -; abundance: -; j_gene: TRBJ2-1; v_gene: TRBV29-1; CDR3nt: TGCAGCGCCCGCTACAGGGATGGCAATGAGCAGTTCTTC; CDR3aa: CSARYRDGNEQFF
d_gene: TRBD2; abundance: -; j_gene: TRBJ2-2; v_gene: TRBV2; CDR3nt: TGTGCCAGCAGGGTGACTAGCCCCGGGGAGCTGTTTTTT; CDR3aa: CASRVTSPGELFF
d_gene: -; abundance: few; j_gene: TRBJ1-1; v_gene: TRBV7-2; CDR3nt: TGTGCCAGCAGCTTAGGGGCGATGAACACTGAAGCTTTCTTT; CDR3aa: CASSLGAMNTEAFF
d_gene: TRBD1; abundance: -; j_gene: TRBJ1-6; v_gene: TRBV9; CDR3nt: TGTGCCAGCAGCCCCCTACAGGGGCACGGCACTGCCCTCCACTTT; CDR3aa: CASSPLQGHGTALHF
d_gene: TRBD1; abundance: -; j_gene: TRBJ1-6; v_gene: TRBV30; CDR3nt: TGTGCCTGGAGTAGACAGGGAGAAGGAAATTCACCCCTCCACTTT; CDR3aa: CAWSRQGEGNSPLHF
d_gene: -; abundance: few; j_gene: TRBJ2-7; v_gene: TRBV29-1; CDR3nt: TGCAGCGTTGTACCCACTGCAGGGCCTGGCGAGCAGTACTTC; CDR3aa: CSVVPTAGPGEQYF
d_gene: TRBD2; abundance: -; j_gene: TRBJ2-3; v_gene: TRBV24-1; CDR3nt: TGTGCCACCAGTGACCATAGCGGGACTAGCACAGATACGCAGTATTTT; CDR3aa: CATSDHSGTSTDTQYF
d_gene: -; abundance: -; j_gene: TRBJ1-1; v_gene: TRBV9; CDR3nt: TGTGCCAGCAGCGTAGTTCCCAGGGTTGACACTGAAGCTTTCTTT; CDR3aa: CASSVVPRVDTEAFF